This entry describes one T cell receptor (beta chain). What it recognizes is unknown. The data were obtained in a study of cytomegalovirus exposure and HLA in healthy donors. About the study: Researchers previously reported finding roughly 120 million unique TCR beta sequences from 170 million or so T cells.

Whole-study results and caveats: Reported results showed that the classifier diagnosed cytomegalovirus status with high specificity and sensitivity. An apparent linkage of common viral pathogens to several of the most significant clusters emerged in a later analysis.

With 60 Vbeta and 13 Jbeta primers, the PCR was carried out. Clones were read by immunoSEQ multiplex PCR, and TCRdb kept only the in-frame ones, dropping some. In the table there are approximately 110,000 clones, 60% to 85% of which are singletons. This clonotype was obtained from a female donor in good health and CMV-seropositive. Material for sequencing was PBMCs.

Here the CDR3 reads CASSSQSHSYEQYF. The DNA of the CDR3 is TGTGCCAGCAGCTCCCAGTCCCACTCCTACGAGCAGTACTTC. The J gene is TRBJ2-7, the V gene TRBV11-2; unclear D gene. The V end was cut by 4 bases, the J end by 0 bases, with 10 bases between. In germline, CDR1 is SGHAT, CDR2 FQNNGV. This CDR3 contains 14 residues.